Following are 32 T cell receptor beta chains from one sample sequenced in a study of blood T cell repertoires in COVID-19. Assay used: immunoSEQ multiplex PCR; TCRdb lists only in-frame clones, some missing. The sample has approximately 230,000 clones; around nine tenths are singletons. Sequencing was performed on peripheral blood. The source of these receptors is an elderly man with acute or convalescent COVID-19.

The gene calls are TRBV19 and TRBJ2-3; 7 bases match TRBD1. The J segment lost 0 bases and the V segment lost 2 bases, leaving 17 bases of the junction unmatched. Germline V gene lookup returns CDR1 LNHDA and CDR2 SQIVND (reference sequence). CDR3 length equals 20 residues. CDR3 nucleotide sequence: TGTGCCAGTAGTATAATGGCCCCAATTCCGGGACAGATAAGCACAGATACGCAGTATTTT. Translation gives CASSIMAPIPGQISTDTQYF. The full variable domain, with the rest looked up from reference TRBV19 and TRBJ2-3, is DGGITQSPKYLFRKEGQNVTLSCEQNLNHDAMYWYRQDPGQGLRLIYYSQIVNDFQKGDIAEGYSVSREKKESFPLTVTSAQKNPTAFYLCASSIMAPIPGQISTDTQYFGPGTRLTVL.

The chain employs TRBV9 and TRBJ1-5, with 9 bases lining up with TRBD1. Per the germline V gene, CDR1 is SGDLS and CDR2 is YYNGEE. This CDR3 comprises 18 residues. After removal of 3 bases from V and 2 bases from J, the junction contained 12 bases not matched to a gene. The CDR3 DNA reads TGTGCCAGCAGCGATAGGAACCGGGACAGGGCCCGCAATCAGCCCCAGCATTTT. Protein product: CASSDRNRDRARNQPQHF.

The V and J genes are TRBV5-5 and TRBJ1-1, with a possible D match to TRBD1 (5 bases). Germline-derived CDR1 and CDR2 are SGHKS and YYEKEE (reference sequence). The CDR3 is 13 amino acids. Trimming took off 1 base at V and 2 bases at J, with 6 bases between the two ends. CDR3 coding DNA: TGTGCCAGCAGCTTGACAGGAAACACTGAAGCTTTCTTT. It specifies CASSLTGNTEAFF.

This clone has only one observation. The chain joins TRBV5-4 to TRBJ1-1, with 9 bases matching TRBD1. V lost 5 bases, J lost 4 bases, and 3 bases stayed unmatched. From germline, CDR1 is SGHNT and CDR2 YYREEE (reference sequence). CDR3 size: 13 residues. The CDR3 DNA follows: TGTGCCAGCAGGGACAGGGGCGGCACTGAAGCTTTCTTT. It specifies CASRDRGGTEAFF.

The chain carries TRBV4-3 and TRBJ2-2; TRBD1 aligns across 7 bases. This CDR3 has 15 residues. Trimming took 0 bases from V and 4 from J; bases not matched to a gene: 2. CDR1 LGHNA and CDR2 YSLEER come from the germline V gene. The CDR3 coding sequence is TGCGCCAGCAGCCAAGACAGGGGGATCACCGGGGAGCTGTTTTTT. Translation gives CASSQDRGITGELFF.

This chain joins TRBV9 and TRBJ2-1; D remains ambiguous. V was shortened by 0 bases and J by 2 bases, with 9 bases between the two germline ends. The CDR3 has 15 residues. Germline lookup yields CDR1 SGDLS and CDR2 YYNGEE. The CDR3, as DNA: TGTGCCAGCAGCGTAGGAGCGATCCCCTACAATGAGCAGTTCTTC. Translating gives CASSVGAIPYNEQFF.

The genes are TRBV2 and TRBJ2-2; possibly TRBD1 for D (6 bases). V was shortened by 6 bases and J by 5 bases, with 16 bases between the two germline ends. Germline V CDR1 and CDR2: SNHLY, FYNNEI. This CDR3 contains 15 residues. CDR3 DNA sequence: TGTGCCAGCAGCCGACGACAGGATATTACCGGGGAGCTGTTTTTT. This encodes CASSRRQDITGELFF.

The chain has TRBV7-9 and TRBJ2-1; TRBD1 matches 9 bases. The length of the CDR3 is 15 residues. Germline CDR1 is SEHNR and CDR2 is FQNEAQ (reference sequence). V trimming: 6 bases; J trimming: 6 bases; junction bases outside the gene matches: 9. The CDR3 loop reads CASSLPGQGTNEQFF. CDR3 in DNA: TGTGCCAGCAGTCTGCCGGGACAGGGAACCAATGAGCAGTTCTTC.

CDR3 amino acids: CASSLAGSRFQYF. The CDR3 DNA is TGTGCCAGCAGCTTGGCAGGGTCAAGGTTCCAGTACTTC. The chain joins TRBV5-4 to TRBJ2-5; weak D call: TRBD1 (5 bases). This CDR3 has 13 amino acids. CDR1 is SGHNT, CDR2 YYREEE, per germline (reference sequence). V lost 0 bases and J lost 10, with 13 bases in between.

CDR3 amino acids: CSVGTNLGGASEKLFF. The CDR3 DNA follows: TGCAGCGTTGGCACGAACTTGGGGGGGGCATCAGAAAAACTGTTTTTT. The V and J genes are TRBV29-1 and TRBJ1-4; a possible D gene is TRBD1 (6 bases). V was pared by 4 bases and J by 8 bases, with 23 bases between. Looked up from germline, CDR1 is SQVTM and CDR2 is ANQGSEA. The CDR3 sequence is 16 residues long.

The sample holds one count of this clone. The chain links TRBV6-5 to TRBJ2-7, with TRBD1 identical over 8 bases. V lost 7 bases to trimming and J lost 12 bases; unmatched junction nucleotides: 14. CDR1 is MNHEY and CDR2 is SVGAGI in the germline V gene. This CDR3 is 13 amino acids long. In DNA, the CDR3 is TGTGCCAGCACCGTGGACAGGGCTAAGGGGTGGTACTTC. Its protein is CASTVDRAKGWYF.

V gene TRBV4-3 combines with J gene TRBJ2-4; 12 nucleotides line up with TRBD2. Germline V gene lookup returns CDR1 LGHNA and CDR2 YSLEER. The CDR3 is made up of 22 amino acids. Trimming cost V 3 bases and J 0 bases; bases outside gene matches: 18. The CDR3, as DNA: TGCGCCAGCAGCCAGGAGACTAGCGGGAGAGTTGCTGCGCCACTAGCCAAAAACATTCAGTACTTC. This sequence encodes CASSQETSGRVAAPLAKNIQYF.

The V gene is TRBV7-3, the J gene TRBJ2-3, with TRBD2 matching 12 bases. The CDR3 extends over 21 amino acids. CDR1 SGHTA and CDR2 FQGTGA come from the germline V gene. J gave up 0 bases and V 0 bases, and 13 bases lay outside the gene matches. DNA of the CDR3: TGTGCCAGCAGCTTAACGAGGACTAGCGGGATGGGTACCTCTAGCACAGATACGCAGTATTTT. Its translation: CASSLTRTSGMGTSSTDTQYF.

This chain joins TRBV7-8 and TRBJ1-1; 8 bases map to TRBD1. Looked up from germline, CDR1 is SGHVS and CDR2 is FQNEAQ. The CDR3 runs to 15 residues. V was pared by 2 bases and J by 5 bases, with 7 bases of the junction left unmatched. The CDR3, as DNA: TGTGCCAGCAGCTTACAGACAGGGGACGGGACTGAAGCTTTCTTT. This encodes CASSLQTGDGTEAFF.

The chain links TRBV7-2 to TRBJ2-1; TRBD2 matches 7 bases. CDR1 is SGHTA, CDR2 FQGNSA, per germline. This CDR3 spans 16 amino acids. The trim removed 1 base at V and 9 bases at J, leaving 12 bases unmatched. The CDR3 protein is CASSLGRGGVGTEQFF. In DNA form, the CDR3 reads TGTGCCAGCAGCTTAGGACGGGGAGGGGTCGGTACTGAGCAGTTCTTC.

V is TRBV18 and J is TRBJ1-1, with D unresolved. Germline loops: CDR1 KGHSH, CDR2 LQKENI. The CDR3 extends over 14 amino acids. Trimming took off 3 bases at V and 1 base at J, with 9 bases between the two ends. The CDR3 protein is CASSPITRNTEAFF. Here the CDR3 DNA reads TGTGCCAGCTCACCCATAACCAGGAACACTGAAGCTTTCTTT.

V is TRBV6-4 and J is TRBJ1-2, with TRBD1 as a possible D gene (5 bases). V lost 5 bases to trimming and J lost 6 bases, with 22 bases between them. This CDR3 comprises 16 residues. Germline-derived CDR1 and CDR2 are MRHNA and SNTAGT. The CDR3 DNA reads TGTGCCAGCAGTCAAGACAGACAGAGCGCTACTAATGGCTACACCTTC. Translation: CASSQDRQSATNGYTF.

This clone came up once. The gene calls are TRBV6-5 and TRBJ1-2; no reliable D call. V shed 4 bases and J shed 4 bases, with 4 bases lying between them. The CDR3 runs 11 residues. Germline CDR1 is MNHEY and CDR2 is SVGAGI. The CDR3 loop reads CASSSLYGYTF. The CDR3 DNA is TGTGCCAGCAGTTCACTCTATGGCTACACCTTC.

This rearrangement joins TRBV9 to TRBJ1-1; D gene uncertain. V was shortened by 0 bases and J by 4 bases, with 7 bases between the two germline ends. Germline loops: CDR1 SGDLS, CDR2 YYNGEE. The CDR3 is 13 amino acids. CDR3 residues: CASSVETTTEAFF. The DNA for the CDR3 is TGTGCCAGCAGCGTAGAGACAACCACTGAAGCTTTCTTT.

The V and J genes are TRBV5-1 and TRBJ2-7; TRBD1 aligns across 9 bases. Trimming took 0 bases from V and 3 from J; bases not matched to a gene: 4. The germline gives CDR1 SGHRS, CDR2 YFSETQ. This CDR3 has 15 amino acids. CDR3 sequence: CASSLAGQGLYEQYF. Here the CDR3 DNA reads TGCGCCAGCAGCTTGGCCGGACAGGGGCTCTACGAGCAGTACTTC.

This chain links TRBV5-1 with TRBJ2-3; the match to TRBD2 covers 11 bases. Germline V gene data show CDR1 as SGHRS and CDR2 as YFSETQ. The CDR3 extends over 15 amino acids. V gave up 2 bases and J gave up 5 bases; unmatched junction bases: 4. The CDR3 loop is CASSLSLAGGDTQYF. CDR3 DNA: TGCGCCAGCAGCTTATCCCTAGCGGGAGGAGATACGCAGTATTTT.

This rearrangement joins TRBV9 to TRBJ2-1; the D gene is possibly TRBD2 (7 bases). Trimming took off 4 bases at V and 2 bases at J, with 22 bases between the two ends. The CDR3 runs 18 residues. Germline assignment: CDR1 SGDLS and CDR2 YYNGEE. Here the CDR3 reads CASSSPGGSITAYNEQFF. In DNA form, the CDR3 reads TGTGCCAGCAGCTCCCCGGGGGGCTCTATTACCGCCTACAATGAGCAGTTCTTC.

J is TRBJ2-2 and V is TRBV2, with TRBD2 matching over 12 bases. There are 18 residues in the CDR3. Germline V CDR1 and CDR2: SNHLY, FYNNEI. V dropped 2 bases and J dropped 3; count of bases not matched to a gene: 7. CDR3 sequence (DNA): TGTGCCAGCAGTGAACCTGCTAGCGGGAGGGGCGACACCGGGGAGCTGTTTTTT. Translating gives CASSEPASGRGDTGELFF.

This clone was picked up a small number of times. This chain links TRBV19 with TRBJ1-6, with 9 bases aligning to TRBD1. This CDR3 contains 15 residues. Germline CDR1 LNHDA, CDR2 SQIVND (reference sequence). With V trimmed by 8 bases and J by 9 bases, 11 bases remained unmatched. This CDR3 reads CASSGGQGFGSPLHF. Here the CDR3 DNA reads TGTGCCAGTTCCGGGGGACAGGGTTTTGGTTCACCCCTCCACTTT.

This chain uses TRBV4-1 with TRBJ1-5; TRBD1 is a possible D gene (6 bases). Trimming cost V 2 bases and J 4 bases, with 9 bases left between them. This CDR3 region has 14 residues. Germline-derived CDR1 and CDR2 are MGHRA and YSYEKL. The CDR3 reads CASSQFQGNQPQHF. The CDR3 bases are TGCGCCAGCAGCCAATTCCAGGGGAATCAGCCCCAGCATTTT.

The chain combines TRBV24-1 with TRBJ2-3, with TRBD2 matching over 11 bases. Germline V gives CDR1 KGHDR, CDR2 SFDVKD. Trimming cost V 4 bases and J 0 bases; bases outside gene matches: 2. CDR3 size: 16 residues. DNA for the CDR3: TGTGCCACCAGTGACCGACTAGCGGGAAGCACAGATACGCAGTATTTT. This gives the protein CATSDRLAGSTDTQYF.

This rearrangement joins TRBV11-2 to TRBJ2-7; a possible D gene is TRBD1 (6 bases). CDR1 SGHAT and CDR2 FQNNGV come from the germline V gene. This CDR3 has 15 amino acids. The ends were cut back, 4 bases at V and 2 bases at J, with 15 bases in the middle. CDR3 bases: TGTGCCAGCAGCTCGTTACTCGACAGGCCCTACGAGCAGTACTTC. As protein: CASSSLLDRPYEQYF.

The chain uses TRBV10-3 and TRBJ1-2; no definite D call. The germline CDR1 and CDR2 sequences are ENHRY and SYGVKD. The CDR3 is made up of 12 amino acids. V lost 6 bases and J lost 5, with 10 bases in between. The CDR3 is CAISLGGYGYTF. CDR3 coding DNA: TGTGCCATCAGCCTAGGAGGTTATGGCTACACCTTC.

CDR3 in amino acids: CASSSTGGRELFF. The CDR3 nucleotides read TGTGCCAGCAGCTCCACTGGGGGCCGGGAGCTGTTTTTT. The rearrangement uses TRBV6-2 or TRBV6-3 and TRBJ2-2; perhaps TRBD1 as D (6 bases). In germline, CDR1 is MNHEY, CDR2 SVGEGT. The CDR3 sequence is 13 residues long. V lost 6 bases and J 9 bases, leaving 14 bases between the germline ends.

As for this clone: Other DNA sequences in the same sample also yield this CDR3. This rearrangement joins TRBV28 to TRBJ1-5; D is unresolved. The germline V gene has CDR1 MDHEN and CDR2 SYDVKM. There are 14 residues in the CDR3. The V and J ends lost 3 bases and 2 bases respectively, with 8 bases between them. CDR3 sequence: CASSLRRGNQPQHF. The CDR3 nucleotides read TGTGCCAGCAGTTTGCGGCGGGGCAATCAGCCCCAGCATTTT.

The J gene is TRBJ1-2, the V gene TRBV28; no clear D. Germline values: CDR1 MDHEN, CDR2 SYDVKM. The CDR3 contains 13 residues. Trimming removed 3 bases from V and 4 bases from J, with 9 bases in between. The CDR3 protein is CASSFGSFYGYTF. The CDR3 DNA follows: TGTGCCAGCAGTTTCGGGAGCTTCTATGGCTACACCTTC.

The chain recombines TRBV12-3 or TRBV12-4 with TRBJ1-5; D is ambiguous. CDR3 length equals 13 residues. The V gene lost 3 bases and the J gene lost 3 bases, with 6 bases spanning the gap. CDR3 protein: CASSLVDNQPQHF. CDR3 nucleotides: TGTGCCAGCAGTTTGGTAGACAATCAGCCCCAGCATTTT.